These 21 T cell receptor beta chains originate from one sample sequenced in a study of blood T cell repertoires in COVID-19. The table came from immunoSEQ multiplex PCR; TCRdb's copy has only in-frame clones and leaves some out. The sample has 70,000 to 95,000 clones; 88% are singletons. The sample consisted of peripheral blood. These receptors all come from an elderly woman with active COVID-19.

The genes are TRBV7-8 and TRBJ2-7; TRBD2 is a possible D gene (6 bases). The CDR3 spans 15 residues. The germline V gene encodes CDR1 SGHVS and CDR2 FQNEAQ. V was trimmed by 5 bases and J by 0 bases, leaving 14 bases between them. Written as DNA, the CDR3 is TGTGCCAGCAGCGATCGGGCGGGGAGCTCCTACGAGCAGTACTTC. This encodes CASSDRAGSSYEQYF.

The chain carries TRBV28 and TRBJ1-4, with D tentatively TRBD1 (6 bases). CDR1 and CDR2 (germline): MDHEN, SYDVKM. Trimming stripped 8 bases from V and 14 bases from J, with 27 bases between. This CDR3 is built from 15 residues. The CDR3 DNA is TGTGCCAGCCTCGGGGCACAGGGCCAGGGCTATCCTCTGTTTTTT. Its protein product is CASLGAQGQGYPLFF.

V is TRBV6-1 and J is TRBJ2-1; 11 nucleotides line up with TRBD2. This CDR3 is built from 20 residues. With 1 base clipped from V and 0 bases from J, the junction kept 11 bases outside the gene matches. Germline loops: CDR1 MNHNS, CDR2 SASEGT. DNA of the CDR3: TGTGCCAGCAGTGAAGACATAGCGGGAGGGCCTGTGGGCTCCTACAATGAGCAGTTCTTC. This translates into CASSEDIAGGPVGSYNEQFF.

This sequence joins TRBV19 and TRBJ2-5; TRBD1 aligns across 9 bases. CDR1 and CDR2 (germline): LNHDA, SQIVND (reference sequence). The CDR3 is 15 amino acids. The J segment lost 5 bases and the V segment lost 2 bases, leaving 6 bases of the junction unmatched. The CDR3 DNA sequence: TGTGCCAGTAGTATATCCGGGACAGGGCCCGAGACCCAGTACTTC. Amino acids: CASSISGTGPETQYF.

The J gene is TRBJ2-1, the V gene TRBV10-2; TRBD2 might be the D (5 bases). CDR3 size: 15 residues. Per the germline V gene, CDR1 is WSHSY and CDR2 is SAAADI. V lost 10 bases and J lost 2, with 18 bases in between. Written as DNA, the CDR3 is TGCGCCACCCTCCCGCGGAGCGGAACCTACAATGAGCAGTTCTTC. This sequence encodes CATLPRSGTYNEQFF.

The chain joins TRBV2 to TRBJ2-5; tentative D call: TRBD1 (5 bases). CDR1 and CDR2 from the germline V gene are SNHLY and FYNNEI. The CDR3 runs to 13 residues. V was trimmed by 8 bases and J by 5 bases, leaving 15 bases between them. Written as DNA, the CDR3 is TGTGCCAGCCTCGTAGGGGATGGGGAGACCCAGTACTTC. Amino acids: CASLVGDGETQYF.

The CDR3 DNA reads as TGTGCCAGTACCCCGACTAGCGGGGCGTACAATGAGCAGTTCTTC. The encoded protein is CASTPTSGAYNEQFF. The gene calls are TRBV19 and TRBJ2-1; 11 nucleotides line up with TRBD2. Per germline, CDR1 LNHDA and CDR2 SQIVND (reference sequence). The CDR3 is 15 amino acids. J was trimmed by 4 bases and V by 7 bases; bases with no gene match: 6.

This chain connects TRBV4-1 to TRBJ1-2, with D perhaps TRBD1 (6 bases). The CDR3 contains 14 residues. From germline, CDR1 is MGHRA and CDR2 YSYEKL. V gave up 3 bases and J gave up 5 bases, with 13 bases separating them. The CDR3 loop reads CASSQPSDRYGYTF. CDR3 nucleotide sequence: TGCGCCAGCAGCCAGCCCTCGGACAGATATGGCTACACCTTC.

The chain is built from TRBV5-1 and TRBJ2-7, with 12 bases lining up with TRBD2. V shed 0 bases and J 0 bases; nucleotides not matched to a gene: 4. The germline V gene has CDR1 SGHRS and CDR2 YFSETQ. The CDR3 is made up of 17 amino acids. The CDR3 region has the DNA TGCGCCAGCAGCTTGGGGACTAGCGGGATGAGCTCCTACGAGCAGTACTTC. This gives the protein CASSLGTSGMSSYEQYF.

The rearrangement links TRBV6-4 to TRBJ2-1, with 8 positions matching TRBD2. The CDR3 totals 18 residues. The V segment lost 4 bases and the J segment 4 bases; nucleotides outside the gene matches: 15. From germline, CDR1 is MRHNA and CDR2 SNTAGT. The CDR3 region has the DNA TGTGCCAGCAGTGCTAACTTGGGACTAGGCGGAGATTACAATGAGCAGTTCTTC. Translating it yields CASSANLGLGGDYNEQFF.

This clone was seen only once. V gene TRBV5-1 combines with J gene TRBJ2-2; D perhaps matches TRBD1 (5 bases). The germline CDR1 and CDR2 sequences are SGHRS and YFSETQ. V was pared by 2 bases and J by 1 base, with 6 bases between. The CDR3 is 14 amino acids. The CDR3 loop is CASSLQVNTGELFF. The CDR3 bases are TGCGCCAGCAGCTTACAGGTGAACACCGGGGAGCTGTTTTTT.

V is TRBV28 and J is TRBJ1-2; TRBD1 matches at 12 bases. After removal of 5 bases from V and 4 bases from J, the junction contained 8 bases not matched to a gene. The CDR3 is 16 residues long. Germline CDR1 is MDHEN and CDR2 is SYDVKM. CDR3 sequence: CASSPAGTGGFYGYTF. CDR3 bases: TGTGCCAGCAGTCCCGCGGGGACAGGGGGCTTCTATGGCTACACCTTC.

The chain employs TRBV11-1 and TRBJ2-1; TRBD2 matches at 13 bases. V lost 5 bases, J lost 7 bases, and 8 bases stayed unmatched. This CDR3 region has 16 residues. Germline CDR1 and CDR2: SGHAT and FQDESV (reference sequence). The DNA of the CDR3 is TGTGCCAGCAGCCCACGGACTAGCGGGAGTGATAATGAGCAGTTCTTC. It specifies CASSPRTSGSDNEQFF.

With regard to this clone: One end of the junction varies from germline; a read error may be responsible. This chain connects TRBV7-7 to TRBJ2-1; a weak D match, TRBD2 (5 bases). This CDR3 has 13 residues. Germline V gives CDR1 SSHAT, CDR2 FNYEAQ (reference sequence). CDR3 protein: CASSLVPRGEQFF. The CDR3 coding sequence is TGTGCTAGCAGCTTAGTTCCTCGGGGTGAGCAGTTCTTC.

The chain joins TRBV5-1 to TRBJ1-1; D remains ambiguous. The length of the CDR3 is 13 residues. The germline V gene has CDR1 SGHRS and CDR2 YFSETQ. Trimming stripped 4 bases from V and 5 bases from J, with 12 bases between. The CDR3 DNA sequence: TGCGCCAGCAGCATGACCGGGTGGACTGAAGCTTTCTTT. Translated: CASSMTGWTEAFF.

The genes are TRBV19 and TRBJ1-4, with 7 bases that match TRBD1. This CDR3 has 14 residues. V lost 9 bases, J lost 3 bases, and 7 bases stayed unmatched. In germline, CDR1 is LNHDA, CDR2 SQIVND (reference sequence). CDR3 DNA: TGTGCCAGCTCCCCGGGACAGCCTAATGAAAAACTGTTTTTT. Amino acids: CASSPGQPNEKLFF. Together with reference TRBV19 and TRBJ1-4, the CDR3 gives the full variable domain: DGGITQSPKYLFRKEGQNVTLSCEQNLNHDAMYWYRQDPGQGLRLIYYSQIVNDFQKGDIAEGYSVSREKKESFPLTVTSAQKNPTAFYLCASSPGQPNEKLFFGSGTQLSVL.

Remarks on this clone: A junction boundary mismatches the germline segment, possibly from a read error. The chain employs TRBV7-7 and TRBJ2-3, with D tentatively TRBD2 (6 bases). Germline CDR1 is SSHAT and CDR2 is FNYEAQ (reference sequence). The CDR3 is 15 residues long. The CDR3 DNA reads as TGTGCTAGCAGCTTGGCGGGGACTAGCACAGATACGCAGTATTTT. The encoded protein is CASSLAGTSTDTQYF.

The rearrangement links TRBV7-9 to TRBJ2-7, with D unclear. CDR1 SEHNR and CDR2 FQNEAQ come from the germline V gene (reference sequence). The CDR3 has 14 residues. Deletions cut 2 bases from V and 0 bases from J, with 8 bases between. CDR3 nucleotides: TGTGCCAGCAGCTTATCGGTGAGCTCCTACGAGCAGTACTTC. Translated, it gives CASSLSVSSYEQYF.

The CDR3 loop is CASSFKERERTGELFF. The CDR3 nucleotides are TGTGCCAGCAGCTTTAAGGAGCGGGAGCGCACCGGGGAGCTGTTTTTT. J is TRBJ2-2 and V is TRBV7-2; TRBD2 matches 8 bases. Looked up from germline, CDR1 is SGHTA and CDR2 is FQGNSA. There are 16 residues in the CDR3. Unmatched junction bases numbered 7, after V lost 3 bases and J lost 4 bases. The whole variable domain, filled in from reference TRBV7-2 and TRBJ2-2, reads GAGVSQSPSNKVTEKGKDVELRCDPISGHTALYWYRQSLGQGLEFLIYFQGNSAPDKSGLPSDRFSAERTGGSVSTLTIQRTQQEDSAVYLCASSFKERERTGELFFGEGSRLTVL.

J is TRBJ1-1 and V is TRBV2; tentatively, D is TRBD1 (5 bases). CDR3 length: 16 amino acids. Germline V gene lookup returns CDR1 SNHLY and CDR2 FYNNEI. V dropped 6 bases and J dropped 0 bases, with 17 bases sitting between them. The CDR3 bases are TGTGCCAGCAGGCCCCCGCGGGGGGGATTGAACACTGAAGCTTTCTTT. It codes for CASRPPRGGLNTEAFF.

This chain joins TRBV12-3 or TRBV12-4 and TRBJ2-3; D remains ambiguous. The V end lost 3 bases, the J end lost 6 bases, and 10 bases lay between the germline ends. The CDR3 consists of 13 residues. CDR3 coding DNA: TGTGCCAGCAGTTTGATCTCCGGGGATACGCAGTATTTT. Protein: CASSLISGDTQYF.